A selection of T cell receptor beta chains follows, all from one sample in a study of PD-L1 blockade in urothelial cancer. Clones were sequenced by immunoSEQ multiplex PCR, and TCRdb holds only the in-frame ones, with some missing. The data show about 88,000 clones, with approximately 88% seen just once and over 0.95% held by the top ten. The sample was PBMCs, taken around atezolizumab (anti-PD-L1) treatment. These TCRs come from a woman of 80 years or more with urothelial cancer. The CDR3 runs from the conserved cysteine through the conserved F or W. The D gene is left open where the match is weak. Clone size is stated in some rows and not others, as once, few, many or a class when expanded.

J gene	V gene	CDR3 length	clone size	D gene	CDR3 protein	CDR3 DNA
TRBJ1-2	TRBV7-2	16	once	TRBD1	CASSQGGRLTTAGYTF	TGTGCCAGCAGCCAGGGGGGTCGGCTAACGACGGCTGGCTACACCTTC
TRBJ2-1	TRBV19	15	NA	NA	CASSTKRHSYNEQFF	TGTGCCAGTTCGACAAAGCGGCACTCCTACAATGAGCAGTTCTTC
TRBJ2-7	TRBV11-2	13	NA	NA	CASSRGAAGKQYF	TGTGCCAGCAGCCGCGGGGCCGCTGGAAAGCAGTACTTC
TRBJ1-3	TRBV23-1	17	NA	NA	CASSQSFEDLDGNTIYF	TGCGCCAGCAGTCAATCCTTTGAGGACTTGGATGGAAACACCATATATTTT
TRBJ2-7	TRBV7-8	14	NA	NA	CASSLGPSSYEQYF	TGTGCCAGCAGCTTAGGCCCCAGCTCCTACGAGCAGTACTTC
TRBJ1-1	TRBV7-8	15	NA	TRBD1	CASSGLQGVNTEAFF	TGTGCCAGCAGCGGATTACAGGGGGTGAACACTGAAGCTTTCTTT
TRBJ2-6	TRBV30	14	few	TRBD1	CAWNRGFRANVLTF	TGTGCCTGGAACAGGGGGTTTCGGGCCAACGTCCTGACTTTC
TRBJ2-3	TRBV2	16	NA	NA	CASSSNQRVSTDTQYF	TGTGCCAGCAGTTCCAACCAGAGGGTTAGCACAGATACGCAGTATTTT
TRBJ2-3	TRBV28	14	NA	TRBD1	CASSETGGSDTQYF	TGTGCCAGCAGTGAGACAGGGGGCAGTGATACGCAGTATTTT
TRBJ2-7	TRBV29-1	13	NA	NA	CSVDPGQGGEQYF	TGCAGCGTTGACCCTGGGCAGGGAGGCGAGCAGTACTTC
TRBJ1-1	TRBV28	15	NA	NA	CASRTPGAPGAEAFF	TGTGCCAGCAGGACCCCAGGGGCCCCCGGAGCTGAAGCTTTCTTT
TRBJ2-7	TRBV18	15	NA	TRBD1	CASSPGQGHTYEQYF	TGTGCCAGCTCACCAGGACAGGGCCATACCTACGAGCAGTACTTC
TRBJ2-2	TRBV6-1	15	NA	TRBD1	CASQGAAANTGELFF	TGTGCCAGCCAGGGGGCAGCGGCTAACACCGGGGAGCTGTTTTTT
TRBJ2-3	TRBV19	16	NA	TRBD2	CASSIATSGSTDTQYF	TGTGCCAGTAGTATAGCGACTAGCGGAAGCACAGATACGCAGTATTTT
TRBJ1-1	TRBV9	15	NA	NA	CASSPTGRRETEAFF	TGTGCCAGCAGCCCTACTGGACGTCGGGAGACTGAAGCTTTCTTT
TRBJ2-2	TRBV27	13	NA	NA	CASLPWATGELFF	TGTGCCAGCCTACCTTGGGCCACCGGGGAGCTGTTTTTT
TRBJ1-2	TRBV18	11	few	NA	CASSTGDGYTF	TGTGCCAGCTCAACCGGGGATGGCTACACCTTC
TRBJ1-2	TRBV19	14	NA	NA	CASSIGNRNYGYTF	TGTGCCAGTAGTATAGGTAACAGAAACTATGGCTACACCTTC
TRBJ2-5	TRBV12-5	21	NA	TRBD2	CASGLVRGTKGQREVRETQYF	TGTGCTAGTGGTTTGGTACGAGGGACTAAGGGGCAGCGGGAGGTTCGGGAGACCCAGTACTTC
TRBJ2-7	TRBV5-4	15	NA	TRBD1	CASSTPQGNIYEQYF	TGTGCCAGCAGCACACCACAGGGGAACATCTACGAGCAGTACTTC
TRBJ1-2	TRBV7-8	13	NA	NA	CASSVGAAYGYTF	TGTGCCAGCAGCGTTGGGGCAGCATATGGCTACACCTTC
TRBJ1-1	TRBV19	13	NA	NA	CASIPTMPAEAFF	TGTGCCAGTATCCCGACAATGCCCGCTGAAGCTTTCTTT